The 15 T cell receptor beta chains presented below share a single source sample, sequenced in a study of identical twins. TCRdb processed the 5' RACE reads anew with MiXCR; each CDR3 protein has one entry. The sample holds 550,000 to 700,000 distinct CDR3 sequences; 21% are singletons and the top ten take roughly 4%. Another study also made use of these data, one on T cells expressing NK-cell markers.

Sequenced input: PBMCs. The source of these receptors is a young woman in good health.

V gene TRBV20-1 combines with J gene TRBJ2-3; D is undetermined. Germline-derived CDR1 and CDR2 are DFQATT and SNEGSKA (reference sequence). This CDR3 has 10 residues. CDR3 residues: CSPRTDTQYF. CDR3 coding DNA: TGCAGCCCCCGCACAGATACGCAGTATTTT.

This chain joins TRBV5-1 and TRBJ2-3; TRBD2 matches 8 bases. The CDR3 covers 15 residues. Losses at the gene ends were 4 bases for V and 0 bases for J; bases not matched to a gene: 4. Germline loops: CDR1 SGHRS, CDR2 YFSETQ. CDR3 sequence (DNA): TGCGCCAGCAGCATCGCTAGCGGGAGCACAGATACGCAGTATTTT. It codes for CASSIASGSTDTQYF.

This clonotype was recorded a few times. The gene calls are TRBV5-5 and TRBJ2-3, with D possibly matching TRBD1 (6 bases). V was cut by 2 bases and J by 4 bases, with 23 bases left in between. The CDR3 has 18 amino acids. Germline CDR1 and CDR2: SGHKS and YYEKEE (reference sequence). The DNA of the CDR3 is TGTGCCAGCAGCTTACTACGCGGGCAGGGGAAAGGGCCAGATACGCAGTATTTT. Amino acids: CASSLLRGQGKGPDTQYF.

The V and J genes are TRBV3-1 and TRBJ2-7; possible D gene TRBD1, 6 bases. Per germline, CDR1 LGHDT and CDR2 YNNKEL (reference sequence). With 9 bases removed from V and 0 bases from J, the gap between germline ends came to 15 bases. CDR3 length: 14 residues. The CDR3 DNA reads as TGTGCCAGTACACAGGGTGGGAGCTCCTACGAGCAGTACTTC. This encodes CASTQGGSSYEQYF.

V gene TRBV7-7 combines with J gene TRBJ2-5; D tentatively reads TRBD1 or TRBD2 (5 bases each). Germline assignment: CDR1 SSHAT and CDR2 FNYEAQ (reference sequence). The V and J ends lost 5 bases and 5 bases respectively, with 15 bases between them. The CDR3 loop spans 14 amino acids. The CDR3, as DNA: TGTGCCAGCAGCCCCGGGGACGCAGGCGAGACCCAGTACTTC. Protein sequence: CASSPGDAGETQYF.

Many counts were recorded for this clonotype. CDR3: CAIRGDRMNTEAFF. The CDR3 DNA reads TGTGCCATCAGAGGGGACAGGATGAACACTGAAGCTTTCTTT. The rearrangement links TRBV10-3 to TRBJ1-1, with TRBD1 matching 8 bases. CDR1 ENHRY and CDR2 SYGVKD come from the germline V gene. J lost 0 bases, V lost 6 bases, and 3 bases had no gene match. There are 14 residues in the CDR3.

The CDR3 spells CASSPGVFGDEQFF. CDR3 DNA: TGTGCCAGCAGTCCAGGGGTCTTTGGCGATGAGCAGTTCTTC. J is TRBJ2-1 and V is TRBV12-3 or TRBV12-4, with D perhaps TRBD1 (6 bases). The length of the CDR3 is 14 residues. Trimming took off 5 bases at V and 8 bases at J, with 16 bases between the two ends.

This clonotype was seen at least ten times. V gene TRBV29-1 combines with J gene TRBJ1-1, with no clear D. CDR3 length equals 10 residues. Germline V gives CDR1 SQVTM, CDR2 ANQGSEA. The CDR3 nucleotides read TGCAGTGTCCAGCATTTTCGAGCTTTCTTT. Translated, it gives CSVQHFRAFF.

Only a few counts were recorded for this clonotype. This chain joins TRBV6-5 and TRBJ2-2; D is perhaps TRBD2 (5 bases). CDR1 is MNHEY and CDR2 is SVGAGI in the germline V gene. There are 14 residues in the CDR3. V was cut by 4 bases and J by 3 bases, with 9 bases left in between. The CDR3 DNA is TGTGCCAGCAGTTCCGGACTGTACACCGGGGAGCTGTTTTTT. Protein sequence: CASSSGLYTGELFF.

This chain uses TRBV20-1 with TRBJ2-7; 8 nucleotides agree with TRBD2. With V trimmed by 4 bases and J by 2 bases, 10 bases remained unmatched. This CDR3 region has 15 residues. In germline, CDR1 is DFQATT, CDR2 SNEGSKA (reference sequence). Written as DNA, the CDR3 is TGCAGTGCTACCTCTAGCGGGCCGATCACCTACGAGCAGTACTTC. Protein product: CSATSSGPITYEQYF.

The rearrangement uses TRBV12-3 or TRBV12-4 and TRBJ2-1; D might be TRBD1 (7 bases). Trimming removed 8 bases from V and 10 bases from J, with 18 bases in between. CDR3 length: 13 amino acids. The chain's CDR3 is CASCPEGAGEQFF. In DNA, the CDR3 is TGTGCCAGCTGCCCCGAGGGGGCGGGGGAGCAGTTCTTC.

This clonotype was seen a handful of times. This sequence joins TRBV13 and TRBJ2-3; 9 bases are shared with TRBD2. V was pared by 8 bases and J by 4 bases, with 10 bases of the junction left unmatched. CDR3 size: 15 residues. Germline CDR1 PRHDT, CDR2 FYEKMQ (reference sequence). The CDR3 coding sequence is TGTGCCAGCGGTCCTAGCGGGAAAGTCGCAGATACGCAGTATTTT. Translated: CASGPSGKVADTQYF.

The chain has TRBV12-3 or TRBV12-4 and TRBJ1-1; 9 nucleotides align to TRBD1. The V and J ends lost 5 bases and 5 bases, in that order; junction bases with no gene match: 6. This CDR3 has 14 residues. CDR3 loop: CASSGRQGGTEAFF. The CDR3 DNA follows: TGTGCCAGCAGTGGCCGACAGGGGGGAACTGAAGCTTTCTTT.

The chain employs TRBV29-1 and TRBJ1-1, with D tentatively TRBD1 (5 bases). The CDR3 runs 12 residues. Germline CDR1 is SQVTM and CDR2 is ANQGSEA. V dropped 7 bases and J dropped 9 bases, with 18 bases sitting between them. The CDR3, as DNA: TGCAGCGCTGGGGACGGGAGGGACCAAGCTTTCTTT. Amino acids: CSAGDGRDQAFF.

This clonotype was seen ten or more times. The CDR3 bases are TGTGCCAGCAGCTTAGGGACTAGCGGGCGGTACGAGCAGTACTTC. Translating gives CASSLGTSGRYEQYF. J is TRBJ2-7 and V is TRBV7-2; TRBD2 matches at 11 bases. CDR3 size: 15 residues. The trim removed 1 base at V and 4 bases at J, leaving 3 bases unmatched. Germline V gives CDR1 SGHTA, CDR2 FQGNSA.